The rows below give T cell receptor beta chains drawn from one sample of a study of blood T cell repertoires in COVID-19. The data were produced by immunoSEQ multiplex PCR, yet TCRdb's version contains in-frame clones alone and is incomplete. The table records just under 60,000 clones, about 86% of them present only once. The sample consisted of peripheral blood. Source of these receptors: a man aged 60-69 years with acute or convalescent COVID-19. Both conserved end residues are part of each CDR3. The order of the fields is V gene, J gene, clone size, D gene, CDR3 DNA, CDR3 protein. A D gene is named only where the DNA matches it firmly. Clone sizes are given selectively: once, few, many, or a class where the clone is expanded.

v_gene: TRBV5-1; j_gene: TRBJ1-3; abundance: once; d_gene: .; CDR3nt: TGCGCCAGCAGCAGAGGGAATCCAAGAAACACCATATATTTT; CDR3aa: CASSRGNPRNTIYF
v_gene: TRBV5-1; j_gene: TRBJ2-1; abundance: .; d_gene: TRBD2; CDR3nt: TGCGCCAGCAGCCCCCTAGCGGGAACCTACAATGAGCAGTTCTTC; CDR3aa: CASSPLAGTYNEQFF
v_gene: TRBV6-5; j_gene: TRBJ2-7; abundance: .; d_gene: TRBD2; CDR3nt: TGTGCCAGCAGCCGTCGGGCGGGAGACTCCTACGAGCAGTACTTC; CDR3aa: CASSRRAGDSYEQYF
v_gene: TRBV19; j_gene: TRBJ2-3; abundance: once; d_gene: TRBD2; CDR3nt: TGTGCCAGTAGTCCTCCAAGCGGGAGGTTTTCAGATACGCAGTATTTT; CDR3aa: CASSPPSGRFSDTQYF
v_gene: TRBV27; j_gene: TRBJ2-3; abundance: few; d_gene: .; CDR3nt: TGTGCCAGCACTCCCTCGTCGGTTCTCACAGATACGCAGTATTTT; CDR3aa: CASTPSSVLTDTQYF
v_gene: TRBV7-3; j_gene: TRBJ2-6; abundance: .; d_gene: .; CDR3nt: TGTGCCAGCCGACTTCGCTCTGGGGCCAACGTCCTGACTTTC; CDR3aa: CASRLRSGANVLTF
v_gene: TRBV6-1; j_gene: TRBJ2-4; abundance: once; d_gene: .; CDR3nt: TGTGCCAGCAGTGAAGGCCGATGGGATTACCGGGGGAGCATTCAGTACTTC; CDR3aa: CASSEGRWDYRGSIQYF
v_gene: TRBV10-2; j_gene: TRBJ1-2; abundance: .; d_gene: TRBD1; CDR3nt: TGCGCCAGCAGTGGACAGGGCAGCTATGGCTACACCTTC; CDR3aa: CASSGQGSYGYTF
v_gene: TRBV18; j_gene: TRBJ1-1; abundance: .; d_gene: .; CDR3nt: TGTGCCAGCTCACCAACACAGGAAATGAACACTGAAGCTTTCTTT; CDR3aa: CASSPTQEMNTEAFF
v_gene: TRBV7-9; j_gene: TRBJ1-1; abundance: .; d_gene: .; CDR3nt: TGTGCCAGCAGCTTAGGAGCAGGAAACACTGAAGCTTTCTTT; CDR3aa: CASSLGAGNTEAFF
v_gene: TRBV19; j_gene: TRBJ1-2; abundance: .; d_gene: .; CDR3nt: TGTGCCAGTAGTATAGACAGGACAAGAAACCCAAACTATGGCTACACCTTC; CDR3aa: CASSIDRTRNPNYGYTF
v_gene: TRBV10-1; j_gene: TRBJ1-1; abundance: .; d_gene: .; CDR3nt: TGCGCCAGCAGTGAGTCGGGGGCAGGGTCACCTTTCTTT; CDR3aa: CASSESGAGSPFF
v_gene: TRBV9; j_gene: TRBJ2-1; abundance: .; d_gene: TRBD2; CDR3nt: TGTGCCAGCAGCGCGGGAACTAGCGGGAGGGGAGTGAGAAATGAGCAGTTCTTC; CDR3aa: CASSAGTSGRGVRNEQFF
v_gene: TRBV5-1; j_gene: TRBJ1-6; abundance: .; d_gene: .; CDR3nt: TGCGCCAGCAGCTTGGTGGGAGCCCCGAATAATTCACCCCTCCACTTT; CDR3aa: CASSLVGAPNNSPLHF
v_gene: TRBV27; j_gene: TRBJ1-4; abundance: .; d_gene: .; CDR3nt: TGTGCCAGCAGGGTTCAGGCAACTAATGAAAAACTGTTTTTT; CDR3aa: CASRVQATNEKLFF
v_gene: TRBV5-1; j_gene: TRBJ1-1; abundance: few; d_gene: TRBD1; CDR3nt: TGCGCCAGCAGCTTGGGGGCAGGGGGCACTGAAGCTTTCTTT; CDR3aa: CASSLGAGGTEAFF
v_gene: TRBV3-1/TRBV3-2; j_gene: TRBJ2-3; abundance: .; d_gene: TRBD2; CDR3nt: TGTGCCAGCAGCCAACCGGGACTAGCGCCCACGCAGTATTTT; CDR3aa: CASSQPGLAPTQYF
v_gene: TRBV18; j_gene: TRBJ2-7; abundance: .; d_gene: .; CDR3nt: TGTGCCAGCTCACCAACCAGGGACTACGAGCAGTACTTC; CDR3aa: CASSPTRDYEQYF
v_gene: TRBV19; j_gene: TRBJ1-2; abundance: .; d_gene: .; CDR3nt: TGTGCCAGTACACGGGGTGACTATGGCTACACCTTC; CDR3aa: CASTRGDYGYTF